The next 10 T cell receptor beta chains were all read from a single sample in a study of CD8+CD57+ T cells in acquired aplastic anemia. Genomic DNA was employed as the template in profiling TCR beta VDJ and CDR3. A single record per CDR3 protein comes from TCRdb applying MiXCR to the reads. The sample yields some 280,000 distinct CDR3 sequences, about 56% seen once. The specimen sequenced was sorted CD4+, CD8+, or CD8+CD57+ T cells (not recorded which) from PBMCs. The source is a human donor with severe aplastic anemia or a healthy control (not recorded which).

This rearrangement joins TRBV9 to TRBJ1-3; no reliable D call. The CDR3 covers 14 residues. Germline CDR1 SGDLS, CDR2 YYNGEE. V lost 2 bases, J lost 8 bases, and 14 bases lay in between. For the CDR3, the DNA is TGTGCCAGCAGCGTTTACGGACGTAGTGACACCATATATTTT. Protein sequence: CASSVYGRSDTIYF. Full variable domain (rest looked up from reference TRBV9 and TRBJ1-3): DSGVTQTPKHLITATGQRVTLRCSPRSGDLSVYWYQQSLDQGLQFLIQYYNGEERAKGNILERFSAQQFPDLHSELNLSSLELGDSALYFCASSVYGRSDTIYFGEGSWLTVV.

The chain is built from TRBV25-1 and TRBJ1-6; 9 nucleotides match TRBD1. Germline-derived CDR1 and CDR2 are MGHDK and SYGVNS. J gave up 6 bases and V 5 bases, and 11 bases lay outside the gene matches. The CDR3 is 17 residues long. The CDR3 here is CASSPPFGQGSNSPLHF. The CDR3 nucleotides read TGTGCCAGCAGTCCACCCTTTGGACAGGGGTCTAATTCACCCCTCCACTTT.

At least ten counts were recorded for this clonotype. This rearrangement joins TRBV11-1 to TRBJ2-1; no reliable D call. Per the germline V gene, CDR1 is SGHAT and CDR2 is FQDESV (reference sequence). Trimming cost V 0 bases and J 2 bases, with 8 bases left between them. The CDR3 extends over 15 amino acids. CDR3 amino acids: CASSLASRTYNEQFF. The CDR3 DNA reads as TGTGCCAGCAGCTTAGCTAGCCGAACCTACAATGAGCAGTTCTTC. The full variable domain, with the rest looked up from reference TRBV11-1 and TRBJ2-1, is EAEVAQSPRYKITEKSQAVAFWCDPISGHATLYWYRQILGQGPELLVQFQDESVVDDSQLPKDRFSAERLKGVDSTLKIQPAELGDSAMYLCASSLASRTYNEQFFGPGTRLTVL.

This clonotype was detected only a few times. A much bigger clone sits one base away, suggesting this may be a read error. The V call is TRBV9, the J call TRBJ1-3, with D hard to call. Per germline, CDR1 SGDLS and CDR2 YYNGEE. CDR3 length: 14 amino acids. DNA of the CDR3: TGTGCCAGCAGCTTTTGGAACTCTGGAAGCACCATATATTTT. Translation: CASSFWNSGSTIYF.

The J gene is TRBJ2-1, the V gene TRBV24-1; D perhaps matches TRBD1 (6 bases). In germline, CDR1 is KGHDR, CDR2 SFDVKD. V lost 2 bases and J 10 bases, leaving 20 bases between the germline ends. The CDR3 consists of 16 residues. In DNA form, the CDR3 reads TGTGCCACCAGTGATTCCCGGAGGTTGCAGGGGTACGAGCAGTTCTTC. This codes for CATSDSRRLQGYEQFF.

The chain joins TRBV20-1 to TRBJ1-4, with TRBD1 matching 7 bases. The CDR3 is 16 amino acids. Trimming cost V 0 bases and J 3 bases; bases outside gene matches: 7. The germline V gene has CDR1 DFQATT and CDR2 SNEGSKA (reference sequence). In DNA form, the CDR3 reads TGCAGTGCTAGAGACCTCGACAGGGAGGCTAATGAAAAACTGTTTTTT. Translation: CSARDLDREANEKLFF.

This clonotype was counted at least ten times. The gene calls are TRBV29-1 and TRBJ1-2, with D unclear. Between the trimmed V and J ends, which lost 4 bases and 0 bases, there was a span of 9 bases. The CDR3 has 13 residues. Germline loops: CDR1 SQVTM, CDR2 ANQGSEA. The CDR3 DNA sequence: TGCAGCGTTGTACGGGCAGCTAACTATGGCTACACCTTC. Its protein product is CSVVRAANYGYTF. Combining the CDR3 with reference TRBV29-1 and TRBJ1-2 gives the whole variable domain SAVISQKPSRDICQRGTSLTIQCQVDSQVTMMFWYRQQPGQSLTLIATANQGSEATYESGFVIDKFPISRPNLTFSTLTVSNMSPEDSSIYLCSVVRAANYGYTFGSGTRLTVV.

V and J are TRBV15 and TRBJ1-5; possibly TRBD1 for D (6 bases). The germline CDR1 and CDR2 sequences are LNHNV and YYDKDF (reference sequence). The CDR3 contains 14 residues. Between the trimmed V and J ends, which lost 3 bases and 7 bases, there was a span of 13 bases. The CDR3 DNA reads as TGTGCCACCAGCAGTTCGGTAGGGGGGCAGCCCCAGCATTTT. Residues: CATSSSVGGQPQHF.

This clonotype was detected many times. The chain carries TRBV7-9 and TRBJ1-2; tentative D call: TRBD1 (5 bases). This CDR3 is built from 13 residues. Trimming took 1 base from V and 6 from J, leaving 9 bases between them. In germline, CDR1 is SEHNR, CDR2 FQNEAQ (reference sequence). This chain's CDR3 is CASSLVWGDGYTF. The CDR3 nucleotides read TGTGCCAGCAGCTTAGTCTGGGGCGATGGCTACACCTTC.

This clonotype was seen a single time. This chain joins TRBV6-2 or TRBV6-3 and TRBJ2-5; D gene unclear. This CDR3 contains 12 residues. The V and J ends lost 5 bases and 9 bases respectively, with 13 bases between them. Germline V gene sequence: CDR1 MNHEY, CDR2 SVGEGT. CDR3: CASSNGPLAQYF. As DNA, the CDR3 is TGTGCCAGCAGTAACGGCCCCCTGGCCCAGTACTTC.